This TCR beta chain was recovered during a study of graft-versus-host responses after intestinal transplantation. Whole-study context: Anti-thymocyte globulin served as induction for all recipients, who then took tacrolimus and steroids for approximately 3 years.

On this clone itself: The antigen is undetermined.

The germline V gene encodes CDR1 SQVTM and CDR2 ANQGSEA. CDR3 length equals 13 residues. V was cut by 7 bases and J by 0 bases, with 10 bases left in between. The assay was immunoSEQ multiplex PCR, and TCRdb's table has in-frame clones only and misses some. The sample shows roughly 62,000 clones, around 91% of them seen only once. Regarding the study as a whole: Among recipient marrow samples, GvH clones were found; some appeared first in ileum or blood.

The clonotype was recovered from a human patient who received an intestinal transplant, so some T cells may come from the graft donor. This chain links TRBV29-1 with TRBJ2-1, with D perhaps matching TRBD2 (6 bases). The sequenced sample was PBMCs, obtained about 120 days after intestinal transplantation. The chain's CDR3 is CSALGGSYNEQFF. In DNA form, the CDR3 reads TGCAGCGCACTCGGGGGCTCCTACAATGAGCAGTTCTTC.